Below, 32 T cell receptor beta chains from the same sample are listed, as sequenced in a study of Ad26.COV2.S vaccination and SARS-CoV-2 variants. The treatment was: over 15 received Ad26.COV2.S at low or high dose, single or two shots; several received placebo; per-sample allocation not given. Repertoires come from day 63 after the first vaccine or placebo injection. Only in-frame clones appear in the TCRdb table, and some are missing; sequencing was by immunoSEQ multiplex PCR. The table includes roughly 350,000 clones, 70% to 90% detected once. Material: peripheral blood, obtained in a trial of Ad26.COV2.S vaccine versus placebo. These TCRs come from a person between 18 and 65 years old who received the Ad26.COV2.S COVID-19 vaccine or a placebo.

The V and J genes are TRBV5-1 and TRBJ2-3; TRBD2 matches 10 bases. The V gene's germline CDR1 is SGHRS and CDR2 YFSETQ. V trimming: 0 bases; J trimming: 2 bases; junction bases outside the gene matches: 6. The CDR3 consists of 17 residues. The CDR3 nucleotides are TGCGCCAGCAGCTTGGGCCTCCTAGCGGGGGTCACAGATACGCAGTATTTT. It encodes CASSLGLLAGVTDTQYF.

The V gene is TRBV28, the J gene TRBJ1-1, with a possible D match to TRBD1 (5 bases). CDR3 length equals 14 residues. The V gene's germline CDR1 is MDHEN and CDR2 SYDVKM. The V end was cut by 2 bases, the J end by 0 bases, with 7 bases between. This CDR3 reads CASSLGGVNTEAFF. In nucleotides, the CDR3 is TGTGCCAGCAGTTTAGGAGGGGTGAACACTGAAGCTTTCTTT. Full variable domain (missing parts from reference TRBV28 and TRBJ1-1): DVKVTQSSRYLVKRTGEKVFLECVQDMDHENMFWYRQDPGLGLRLIYFSYDVKMKEKGDIPEGYSVSREKKERFSLILESASTNQTSMYLCASSLGGVNTEAFFGQGTRLTVV.

The V call is TRBV28, the J call TRBJ1-4, with D possibly being TRBD1 (6 bases). Between the trimmed V and J ends, which lost 6 bases and 1 base, there was a span of 6 bases. The germline V gene has CDR1 MDHEN and CDR2 SYDVKM. This CDR3 region has 13 residues. The CDR3 DNA reads TGTGCCAGCAGACAGGGAACTAATGAAAAACTGTTTTTT. Its translation is CASRQGTNEKLFF.

CDR3 loop: CASSSTRQETQYF. CDR3 in DNA: TGTGCCAGCAGTTCGACTAGGCAAGAGACCCAGTACTTC. The V and J genes are TRBV6-2 or TRBV6-3 and TRBJ2-5, with a weak D call TRBD2 (6 bases). Germline loops: CDR1 MNHEY, CDR2 SVGEGT. Between the trimmed V and J ends, which lost 4 bases and 2 bases, there was a span of 8 bases. CDR3 size: 13 residues.

The rearrangement joins TRBV4-1 to TRBJ2-3; no clear D. This CDR3 spans 15 amino acids. From germline, CDR1 is MGHRA and CDR2 YSYEKL. V was trimmed by 4 bases and J by 7 bases, leaving 18 bases between them. The CDR3 region has the DNA TGCGCCAGCAGCCTCACATCGGATCCTCTGCATACGCAGTATTTT. This encodes CASSLTSDPLHTQYF.

This clone was seen a few times. The V call is TRBV12-3 or TRBV12-4, the J call TRBJ2-7; 8 nucleotides match TRBD2. CDR3 length equals 13 residues. The ends lost 6 bases at V and 6 bases at J; junction bases unmatched: 7. The CDR3 here is CASRGTRVSEQYF. DNA of the CDR3: TGTGCCAGCAGGGGGACTAGGGTTAGCGAGCAGTACTTC.

The rearrangement uses TRBV21-1 and TRBJ2-4; the D call TRBD2 from the table was never checked on the DNA. TRBV21-1 is deemed a pseudogene. CDR3 length: 16 amino acids. CDR3 DNA sequence: TGTGCCAGCAGCAAAGAGAACGGGAGAGCCAAAAACATTCAGTACTTC. It yields the protein CASSKENGRAKNIQYF.

The chain couples TRBV4-2 to TRBJ1-6; 7 nucleotides line up with TRBD1. CDR1 is LGHNA, CDR2 YNFKEQ, per germline. Unmatched junction bases numbered 7, after V lost 1 base and J lost 7 bases. The CDR3 spans 16 residues. In DNA form, the CDR3 reads TGTGCCAGCAGCCAAGGATTGGGGACAGAGAATTCACCCCTCCACTTT. Translated, it gives CASSQGLGTENSPLHF.

The chain uses TRBV4-2 and TRBJ2-3; 7 bases line up with TRBD2. The CDR3 extends over 17 amino acids. From germline, CDR1 is LGHNA and CDR2 YNFKEQ. After removal of 0 bases from V and 4 bases from J, the junction contained 10 bases not matched to a gene. The CDR3 bases are TGTGCCAGCAGCCAAGATTATCGGAGCGGGAAGGCAGATACGCAGTATTTT. This translates into CASSQDYRSGKADTQYF.

V is TRBV19 and J is TRBJ2-1; unclear D gene. The CDR3 runs to 13 residues. Trimming took 5 bases from V and 8 from J, leaving 13 bases between them. From germline, CDR1 is LNHDA and CDR2 SQIVND (reference sequence). The CDR3 reads CASSLVAGDEQFF. CDR3 nucleotide sequence: TGTGCCAGTAGTTTGGTGGCTGGCGATGAGCAGTTCTTC.

J is TRBJ2-3 and V is TRBV4-3; 12 nucleotides align to TRBD2. Germline CDR1 LGHNA, CDR2 YSLEER. V gave up 0 bases and J gave up 5 bases; unmatched junction bases: 6. The CDR3 runs 17 residues. DNA for the CDR3: TGCGCCAGCAGCCAAGAAGGAGGACTAGCGGGGTTAGATACGCAGTATTTT. Protein: CASSQEGGLAGLDTQYF.

CDR3 residues: CASSASYEQYF. For the CDR3, the DNA is TGCGCCAGCAGCGCCTCCTACGAGCAGTACTTC. The V call is TRBV5-1, the J call TRBJ2-7; D remains unclear. Germline V gene lookup returns CDR1 SGHRS and CDR2 YFSETQ. This CDR3 comprises 11 residues. V lost 4 bases and J 0 bases, leaving 2 bases between the germline ends. Supplemented by reference TRBV5-1 and TRBJ2-7, the full variable domain reads KAGVTQTPRYLIKTRGQQVTLSCSPISGHRSVSWYQQTPGQGLQFLFEYFSETQRNKGNFPGRFSGRQFSNSRSEMNVSTLELGDSALYLCASSASYEQYFGPGTRLTVT.

The chain uses TRBV5-1 and TRBJ2-7, with 9 bases that match TRBD2. Trimming took 0 bases from V and 7 from J; bases not matched to a gene: 8. CDR3 length: 15 amino acids. Germline V gene lookup returns CDR1 SGHRS and CDR2 YFSETQ. As DNA, the CDR3 is TGCGCCAGCAGCTTGGAGGGCGGGAGGGCCGAGGAGCAGTACTTC. This codes for CASSLEGGRAEEQYF.

The V call is TRBV6-1, the J call TRBJ2-7; 8 bases map to TRBD1. The CDR3 totals 16 residues. Germline V gene lookup returns CDR1 MNHNS and CDR2 SASEGT. V shed 0 bases, J shed 3 bases, and the junction held 7 bases outside the gene matches. The CDR3 is CASSEALGQGVYEQYF. The CDR3 bases are TGTGCCAGCAGTGAAGCTTTAGGACAGGGTGTCTACGAGCAGTACTTC.

This clone was counted only a few times. V usage is TRBV4-3 and J usage is TRBJ2-7, with 8 bases that match TRBD1. CDR3 length: 17 residues. Germline CDR1 is LGHNA and CDR2 is YSLEER. Trimming cost V 4 bases and J 2 bases; bases outside gene matches: 13. CDR3 bases: TGCGCCAGCAGCCCCAATCCCCCGGGACAGGTTGCCTACGAGCAGTACTTC. It encodes CASSPNPPGQVAYEQYF.

The chain is built from TRBV9 and TRBJ2-7; tentative D call: TRBD2 (7 bases). The V gene's germline CDR1 is SGDLS and CDR2 YYNGEE. This CDR3 has 13 amino acids. V lost 4 bases to trimming and J lost 3 bases, with 11 bases between them. CDR3 region: CASSRGGGYEQYF. The CDR3 DNA follows: TGTGCCAGCAGCCGGGGAGGGGGCTACGAGCAGTACTTC. The full variable domain, completed using reference TRBV9 and TRBJ2-7, is DSGVTQTPKHLITATGQRVTLRCSPRSGDLSVYWYQQSLDQGLQFLIQYYNGEERAKGNILERFSAQQFPDLHSELNLSSLELGDSALYFCASSRGGGYEQYFGPGTRLTVT.

The sample holds one count of this clone. The chain recombines TRBV5-1 with TRBJ2-7; D gene uncertain. Trimming took 0 bases from V and 6 from J, leaving 10 bases between them. Germline V CDR1 and CDR2: SGHRS, YFSETQ. CDR3 size: 13 residues. For the CDR3, the DNA is TGCGCCAGCAGCTTGGACCCTTCAGTCGAGCAGTACTTC. This sequence encodes CASSLDPSVEQYF.

The J gene is TRBJ1-1, the V gene TRBV5-5, with 11 positions matching TRBD1. The junction had 2 bases not matched to a gene; V was cut back by 3 bases and J by 1 base. The germline CDR1 and CDR2 sequences are SGHKS and YYEKEE (reference sequence). The CDR3 consists of 15 residues. The CDR3 coding sequence is TGTGCCAGCAGCTCAGGACAGGGGGCGAACACTGAAGCTTTCTTT. Translated: CASSSGQGANTEAFF.

The chain carries TRBV2 and TRBJ1-4; D is ambiguous. The CDR3 is 14 residues long. V was cut by 7 bases and J by 5 bases, with 14 bases left in between. CDR1 and CDR2 from the germline V gene are SNHLY and FYNNEI. The chain's CDR3 is CASNRNGRNEKLFF. CDR3 bases: TGTGCCAGCAATCGAAACGGAAGGAATGAAAAACTGTTTTTT. The whole variable domain, filled in from reference TRBV2 and TRBJ1-4, reads EPEVTQTPSHQVTQMGQEVILRCVPISNHLYFYWYRQILGQKVEFLVSFYNNEISEKSEIFDDQFSVERPDGSNFTLKIRSTKLEDSAMYFCASNRNGRNEKLFFGSGTQLSVL.

The chain joins TRBV3-1 (or the pseudogene TRBV3-2) to TRBJ1-4, with D uncertain. This CDR3 comprises 13 residues. Germline values: CDR1 LGHDT, CDR2 YNNKEL (reference sequence). V was trimmed by 4 bases and J by 10 bases, leaving 13 bases between them. This CDR3 reads CASSREDVGKLFF. For the CDR3, the DNA is TGTGCCAGCAGCCGAGAGGACGTTGGAAAACTGTTTTTT.

The chain links TRBV13 to TRBJ2-7; TRBD2 matches at 10 bases. The junction had 6 bases not matched to a gene; V was cut back by 5 bases and J by 5 bases. The CDR3 has 14 residues. Germline lookup yields CDR1 PRHDT and CDR2 FYEKMQ (reference sequence). CDR3 sequence (DNA): TGTGCCAGCAGCACGAGCGGGAGGGCCGACGAGCAGTACTTC. This codes for CASSTSGRADEQYF. The whole variable domain, remainder taken from reference TRBV13 and TRBJ2-7, is AAGVIQSPRHLIKEKRETATLKCYPIPRHDTVYWYQQGPGQDPQFLISFYEKMQSDKGSIPDRFSAQQFSDYHSELNMSSLELGDSALYFCASSTSGRADEQYFGPGTRLTVT.

The chain employs TRBV6-1 and TRBJ2-2; 13 bases match TRBD2. The trim removed 4 bases at V and 8 bases at J, leaving 10 bases unmatched. CDR3 size: 17 residues. The germline CDR1 and CDR2 sequences are MNHNS and SASEGT. The CDR3, as DNA: TGTGCCAGCAGTGCGGTAGGACTAGCGGGAGTATGGGGGGAGCTGTTTTTT. It is translated as CASSAVGLAGVWGELFF.

The chain uses TRBV7-9 and TRBJ2-1, with a weak D call TRBD2 (5 bases). The V end was cut by 5 bases, the J end by 7 bases, with 6 bases between. Germline V gene lookup returns CDR1 SEHNR and CDR2 FQNEAQ (reference sequence). This CDR3 region has 11 residues. In nucleotides, the CDR3 is TGTGCCAGCAGCACTAGTAATGAGCAGTTCTTC. Protein: CASSTSNEQFF.

The chain carries TRBV6-2 or TRBV6-3 and TRBJ2-3; 12 bases map to TRBD2. V was pared by 6 bases and J by 4 bases, with 11 bases of the junction left unmatched. The CDR3 spans 17 residues. CDR1 and CDR2 from the germline V gene are MNHEY and SVGEGT. The CDR3 coding sequence is TGTGCCAGCAGCCCAATCGTACTAGCGGGAGGATCAGATACGCAGTATTTT. Its translation is CASSPIVLAGGSDTQYF.

This rearrangement joins TRBV24-1 to TRBJ2-5; 9 nucleotides line up with TRBD1. V dropped 2 bases and J dropped 0; count of bases not matched to a gene: 6. Germline CDR1 and CDR2: KGHDR and SFDVKD. The CDR3 runs 17 residues. CDR3 nucleotide sequence: TGTGCCACCAGTGATTGGGGGACAGGGTTATACCAAGAGACCCAGTACTTC. Its translation is CATSDWGTGLYQETQYF.

The CDR3 DNA follows: TGTGCCACTACCGGGACACCCCATGAAGCTTTCTTT. Encoded protein: CATTGTPHEAFF. This rearrangement joins TRBV7-9 to TRBJ1-1, with a tentative D call TRBD1 (6 bases). Germline V gene data show CDR1 as SEHNR and CDR2 as FQNEAQ (reference sequence). V lost 10 bases and J 7 bases, leaving 16 bases between the germline ends. The CDR3 is made up of 12 amino acids.

The chain uses TRBV9 and TRBJ1-2; 9 positions match TRBD1. CDR1 and CDR2 (germline): SGDLS, YYNGEE. The V and J ends lost 2 bases and 8 bases, in that order; junction bases with no gene match: 7. The CDR3 is made up of 14 amino acids. CDR3: CASSVDRGFEGYTF. The CDR3 DNA follows: TGTGCCAGCAGCGTGGACAGGGGCTTTGAGGGCTACACCTTC.

This chain links TRBV20-1 with TRBJ2-7; TRBD1 might be the D (5 bases). Germline CDR1 and CDR2: DFQATT and SNEGSKA (reference sequence). Deletions cut 3 bases from V and 0 bases from J, with 12 bases between. This CDR3 spans 14 amino acids. The CDR3 protein is CSASDRSDSYEQYF. The CDR3 DNA reads as TGCAGTGCTAGTGACAGAAGTGACTCCTACGAGCAGTACTTC.

The chain couples TRBV10-1 to TRBJ2-5; 10 positions match TRBD1. Germline CDR1 WNHNN, CDR2 SYGVQD (reference sequence). V lost 3 bases to trimming and J lost 7 bases; unmatched junction nucleotides: 5. This CDR3 spans 14 amino acids. CDR3 in DNA: TGCGCCAGCAGTGAACCGGGACAGGGGAGGACCCAGTACTTC. Residues: CASSEPGQGRTQYF.

CDR3 protein: CASSDPRFSGANVLTF. CDR3 DNA sequence: TGTGCCAGCAGCGACCCTCGGTTCTCTGGGGCCAACGTCCTGACTTTC. V is TRBV9 and J is TRBJ2-6; unclear D gene. The germline V and J ends were trimmed by 3 bases and 0 bases, with 10 bases remaining between them. The CDR3 is 16 amino acids. CDR1 and CDR2 from the germline V gene are SGDLS and YYNGEE.

The rearrangement joins TRBV18 to TRBJ1-5; the D gene is possibly TRBD1 (5 bases). Trimming shortened V by 4 bases and J by 4 bases, and 14 bases separated the two germline ends. The CDR3 runs 15 residues. Germline CDR1 reads KGHSH; CDR2 reads LQKENI. The CDR3 here is CASSLKGTDNQPQHF. As DNA, the CDR3 is TGTGCCAGCTCACTTAAGGGGACGGATAATCAGCCCCAGCATTTT.

CDR3 loop: CATVRGPQHF. The DNA of the CDR3 is TGCGCCACCGTCCGTGGGCCCCAGCATTTT. The chain links TRBV10-1 to TRBJ1-5; D remains unclear. CDR3 length: 10 residues. Per the germline V gene, CDR1 is WNHNN and CDR2 is SYGVQD (reference sequence). The V end was cut by 10 bases, the J end by 9 bases, with 10 bases between.